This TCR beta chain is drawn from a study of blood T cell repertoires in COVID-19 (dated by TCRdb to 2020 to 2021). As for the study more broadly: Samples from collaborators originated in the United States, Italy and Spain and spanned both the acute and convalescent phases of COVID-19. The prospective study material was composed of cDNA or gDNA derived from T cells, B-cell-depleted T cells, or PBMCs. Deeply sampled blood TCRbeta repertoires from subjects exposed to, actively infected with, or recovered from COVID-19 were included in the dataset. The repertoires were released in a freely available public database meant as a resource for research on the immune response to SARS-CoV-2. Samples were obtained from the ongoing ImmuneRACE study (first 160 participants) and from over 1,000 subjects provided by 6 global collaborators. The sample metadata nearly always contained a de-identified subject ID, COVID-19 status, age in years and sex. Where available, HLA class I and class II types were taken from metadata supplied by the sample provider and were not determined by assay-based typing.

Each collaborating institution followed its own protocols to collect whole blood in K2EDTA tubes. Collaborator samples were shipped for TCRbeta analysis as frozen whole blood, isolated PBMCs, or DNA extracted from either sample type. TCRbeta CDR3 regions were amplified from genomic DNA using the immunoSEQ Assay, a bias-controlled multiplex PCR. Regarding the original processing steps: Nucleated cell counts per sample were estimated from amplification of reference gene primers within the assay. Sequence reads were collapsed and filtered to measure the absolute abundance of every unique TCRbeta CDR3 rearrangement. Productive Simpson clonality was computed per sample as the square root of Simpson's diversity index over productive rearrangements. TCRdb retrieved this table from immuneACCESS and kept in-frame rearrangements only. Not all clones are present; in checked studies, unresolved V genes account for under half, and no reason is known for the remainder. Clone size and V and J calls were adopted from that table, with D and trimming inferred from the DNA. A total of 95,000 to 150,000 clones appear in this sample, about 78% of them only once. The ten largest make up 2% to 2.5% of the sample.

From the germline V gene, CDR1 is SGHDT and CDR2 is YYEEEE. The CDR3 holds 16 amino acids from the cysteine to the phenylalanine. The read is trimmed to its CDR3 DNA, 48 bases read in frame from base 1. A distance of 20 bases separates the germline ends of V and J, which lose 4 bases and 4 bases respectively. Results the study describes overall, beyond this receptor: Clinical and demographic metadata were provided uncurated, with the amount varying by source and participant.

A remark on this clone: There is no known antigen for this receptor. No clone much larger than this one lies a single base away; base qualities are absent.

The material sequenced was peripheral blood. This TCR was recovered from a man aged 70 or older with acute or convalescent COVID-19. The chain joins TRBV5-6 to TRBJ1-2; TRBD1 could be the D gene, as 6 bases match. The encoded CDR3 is CASSPRVTGNFYGYTF. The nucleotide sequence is TGTGCCAGCAGCCCACGTGTAACAGGGAATTTCTATGGCTACACCTTC.